This T cell receptor (beta chain) was profiled in a study of control samples from healthy donors and cancer patients (dated by TCRdb to 2019 to 2021). Trimming costs V 4 bases and J 0 bases, and their ends lie 11 bases apart. CDR1 and CDR2, per the germline V gene (reference sequence), are LNHDA and SQIVND. The CDR3 has 15 amino acids, counting the end cysteine and phenylalanine. The sequence is cut down to CDR3 DNA, 45 bases in frame from base 1. Receptors were amplified or captured by the immunoSEQ multiplex PCR assay. TCRdb mirrors the immuneACCESS table, restricted to in-frame sequences. Some clones are absent from its copies; in checked studies, under half trace to an unresolved V gene, and the reason for the others is unknown. The sample profile shows more than 95,000 clones; approximately 92% of them were found once. The top ten clonotypes cover approximately 0.58% of the sample. On this clone itself: The target of this receptor is not known. Base qualities are not provided; no much larger clone lies one nucleotide away.

The rearranged segments are TRBV19 and TRBJ2-3, with TRBD1 tentatively as D gene (6 bases match). This TCR came from a man aged 80 or over with head and neck cancer. The sequenced sample was PBMCs. CDR3 loop: CASSTGQLSTDTQYF. Read as DNA, the sequence is TGTGCCAGTAGTACCGGACAGCTTAGCACAGATACGCAGTATTTT.